These T cell receptor beta chains were read from a single sample in a study of T cell responses to AZD1222 COVID-19 vaccine. This table comes from immunoSEQ multiplex PCR, and its TCRdb copy is limited to in-frame clones, with some not included. The sample has around 140,000 clones; more than 75% are singletons. Sequencing used peripheral blood, obtained 28 days after the second AZD1222 dose. These receptor sequences come from an adult who received the AZD1222 COVID-19 vaccine. The CDR3 runs from the conserved cysteine through the conserved F or W. The D gene is left open where the match is weak. Expanded clones are given a class, and other clones once, few, many or no size at all.

-	-	TRBJ2-1	TRBV19	TGTGCCAGTAGTAGGGACGGAGCAGACTACAATGAGCAGTTCTTC	CASSRDGADYNEQFF
-	-	TRBJ2-1	TRBV24-1	TGTGCCACCAGTGATAGCGGACACAGAGAGCAGTTCTTC	CATSDSGHREQFF
-	few	TRBJ2-2	TRBV4-1	TGCGCCAGCAGCCAAGAGTTTCGCACCGGGGAGCTGTTTTTT	CASSQEFRTGELFF
-	-	TRBJ1-5	TRBV5-5	TGTGCCAGCAGCTTGCAGCATAGCAATCAGCCCCAGCATTTT	CASSLQHSNQPQHF
-	many	TRBJ1-4	TRBV5-1	TGCGCCAGCAGTTTACAGGGCACTAATGAAAAACTGTTTTTT	CASSLQGTNEKLFF
TRBD1	-	TRBJ2-6	TRBV30	TGTGCCTGGAGTGTACGCGGGACAGGGGGCCAAGGTTCTGGGGCCAACGTCCTGACTTTC	CAWSVRGTGGQGSGANVLTF
TRBD1	-	TRBJ1-2	TRBV27	TGTGCCAGCGGTTTCCGGGACAGGGGATTAGGCTACACCTTC	CASGFRDRGLGYTF
-	-	TRBJ2-6	TRBV3-1/TRBV3-2	TGTGCCAGCAGCCAAGCGGCCGGAGGCTCTGGGGCCAACGTCCTGACTTTC	CASSQAAGGSGANVLTF
TRBD1	-	TRBJ1-1	TRBV7-3	TGTGCCAGCAGCCCCGGGACAGGTGGGGCTGAAGCTTTCTTT	CASSPGTGGAEAFF
-	-	TRBJ1-6	TRBV13	TGTGCCAGCAGCTTAGGCCCCGGTGCGGCAGGGAGATTTTCACCCCTCCACTTT	CASSLGPGAAGRFSPLHF
TRBD2	few	TRBJ2-1	TRBV7-8	TGTGCCAGCAGCTTACCCTCGGGTGGACTAGCGGCCCTCTACAATGAGCAGTTCTTC	CASSLPSGGLAALYNEQFF
TRBD1	-	TRBJ2-1	TRBV27	TGTGCCAGCAGATCCCGACAGGGCTCCTACAATGAGCAGTTCTTC	CASRSRQGSYNEQFF
-	-	TRBJ2-7	TRBV7-8	TGTGCCAGCAGCTCCGGACACATCCGGAGCGAGCAGTACTTC	CASSSGHIRSEQYF
TRBD2	-	TRBJ2-2	TRBV3-1/TRBV3-2	TGTGCCAGCAGCCACCTAACTAGCGGCGCCGGGGAGCTGTTTTTT	CASSHLTSGAGELFF
-	-	TRBJ2-1	TRBV24-1	TGTGCCACCAGTGACCCCGGTGGGGCGAACTACAATGAGCAGTTCTTC	CATSDPGGANYNEQFF
-	-	TRBJ1-1	TRBV7-9	TGTGCCAGCAGCTTAGCGGGCATCCTGGGGACTTTCTTT	CASSLAGILGTFF
TRBD1	-	TRBJ2-1	TRBV3-1/TRBV3-2	TGTGCCAGCAGCCAGGTCCGGGACAGGGCGAATGAGCAGTTCTTC	CASSQVRDRANEQFF
-	-	TRBJ2-1	TRBV18	TGTGCCAGCTCACCACCACGCGGGACCCCGCCCGGGCGTGAGCAGTTCTTC	CASSPPRGTPPGREQFF
-	-	TRBJ1-5	TRBV7-8	TGTGCCAGCAGTCTCCAAGGGGCGCTTTGGCAGCCCCAGCATTTT	CASSLQGALWQPQHF
-	-	TRBJ1-1	TRBV28	TGTGCCAGCAGTTTCACCGTTACGGGAGCTTTCTTT	CASSFTVTGAFF
-	once	TRBJ2-5	TRBV10-3	TGTGCCATCAGTAACCGGGCCGGCGGCCAAGAGACCCAGTACTTC	CAISNRAGGQETQYF
-	-	TRBJ1-2	TRBV21-1	TGTGCCAGCAGCAAAGCGATGATAGGACAGGGGGCGCGTAATGGCTACACCTTC	CASSKAMIGQGARNGYTF
TRBD2	-	TRBJ2-2	TRBV30	TGTGCCTGGAGTCCGAGAACTAGCGGGATTGTAACCGGGGAGCTGTTTTTT	CAWSPRTSGIVTGELFF
-	-	TRBJ1-1	TRBV11-2	TGTGCCAGCAGCTCCCCCCGTAGGGGGACTGAAGCTTTCTTT	CASSSPRRGTEAFF
TRBD2	-	TRBJ2-7	TRBV13	TGTGCCAGCAGCTTAGAATTGGCGGGAGACCACGAGCAGTACTTC	CASSLELAGDHEQYF
TRBD1	few	TRBJ1-1	TRBV5-6	TGTGCCAGCAGCCCCATGGGGAGGCGGGACAGAACCATGAACACTGAAGCTTTCTTT	CASSPMGRRDRTMNTEAFF
TRBD2	once	TRBJ2-7	TRBV15	TGTGCCACCAGCAGAGGGCCTAGCGGATCCTACGAGCAGTACTTC	CATSRGPSGSYEQYF
TRBD1	-	TRBJ1-4	TRBV28	TGTGCCAGCAGTTTAGGGGACAGGGCGGGGAAACTGTTTTTT	CASSLGDRAGKLFF
-	-	TRBJ1-1	TRBV28	TGTGCCAGCAGTTTAGGAACTCTTTTAAACACTGAAGCTTTCTTT	CASSLGTLLNTEAFF
-	-	TRBJ2-5	TRBV3-1/TRBV3-2	TGTGCCAGCAGCCAATCGGGCAGCCAAGAGACCCAGTACTTC	CASSQSGSQETQYF
-	-	TRBJ2-1	TRBV20-1	TGCAGTGCTGGTGTAGTGCCTTTCTACAATGAGCAGTTCTTC	CSAGVVPFYNEQFF
-	-	TRBJ1-5	TRBV2	TGTGCCAGCAATCCCATGGGGCGCGGGATCCGACCCCAGCATTTT	CASNPMGRGIRPQHF
TRBD2	-	TRBJ2-7	TRBV11-2	TGTGCCAGCAGCAGAGAAGTACTAGCGGGAGTCCACGAGCAGTACTTC	CASSREVLAGVHEQYF
TRBD1	-	TRBJ1-5	TRBV4-1	TGCGCCAGCAGCCAAGGGGACAGGGGGACGGAGCCCCAGCATTTT	CASSQGDRGTEPQHF
TRBD2	-	TRBJ2-3	TRBV7-9	TGTGCCAGCAGTTCCGGACTAGCGGGCTCAGATACGCAGTATTTT	CASSSGLAGSDTQYF
TRBD1	-	TRBJ1-1	TRBV5-1	TGCGCCAGCAGCATGGACAGGAGGAACACTGAAGCTTTCTTT	CASSMDRRNTEAFF
TRBD2	-	TRBJ2-7	TRBV7-2	TGTGCCAGCAGCTTAACTAGCGGGAGCTACGAGCAGTACTTC	CASSLTSGSYEQYF
-	-	TRBJ1-3	TRBV28	TGTGCCAGCAGGCTCCCTTTCGGAAACACCATATATTTT	CASRLPFGNTIYF
-	-	TRBJ1-6	TRBV15	TGTGCCACCAGCAGAGTGTTACCAGCCTATAATTCACCCCTCCACTTT	CATSRVLPAYNSPLHF
-	-	TRBJ1-2	TRBV3-1/TRBV3-2	TGTGCCAGCAGCCAAGTCGCTCGTTCATTTTATGGCTACACCTTC	CASSQVARSFYGYTF
-	-	TRBJ2-5	TRBV3-1/TRBV3-2	TGTGCCAGCAGCCCCCTGTCGGGAGTGGCCGAGACCCAGTACTTC	CASSPLSGVAETQYF
TRBD1	few	TRBJ1-1	TRBV2	TGTGCCAGCAGTGCCGGGGACAGCAGTTTAGGTGAAGCTTTCTTT	CASSAGDSSLGEAFF
-	-	TRBJ2-5	TRBV20-1	TGCAGTGCTAGTGCCGGGACTCAAGAGACCCAGTACTTC	CSASAGTQETQYF
TRBD1	-	TRBJ2-5	TRBV24-1	TGTGCCACCAGTAAAGGACAGGGAGAGACCCAGTACTTC	CATSKGQGETQYF
TRBD2	-	TRBJ2-5	TRBV4-1	TGCGCCAGCAGCCTAGAACCGGGACTACTCCAAGAGACCCAGTACTTC	CASSLEPGLLQETQYF
-	-	TRBJ1-3	TRBV7-9	TGTGCCAGCAGCCGACCGACGGCAAGCTCTGGAAACACCATATATTTT	CASSRPTASSGNTIYF